Listed below are T cell receptor beta chains from one sample, sequenced in a study of cytomegalovirus exposure and HLA in healthy donors. Data came from immunoSEQ multiplex PCR; TCRdb stores just in-frame clones and leaves some out. The sample carries some 150,000 clones, approximately 80% recorded once. Input material: PBMCs. The receptors shown here come from a man between 18 and 35 years old in good health and CMV-seropositive. Both conserved end residues are part of each CDR3. A D gene is named only where the DNA matches it firmly. Size tells how often a clone was seen (once, few, many) or the class of an expanded clone, and some rows leave it out.

size: NA; V: TRBV6-5; D: NA; J: TRBJ1-2; CDR3: CASSQGNYGYTF; DNA: TGTGCCAGCAGCCAGGGCAACTATGGCTACACCTTC
size: NA; V: TRBV10-3; D: NA; J: TRBJ1-5; CDR3: CAITTGADQPQHF; DNA: TGTGCCATCACCACCGGAGCCGATCAGCCCCAGCATTTT
size: NA; V: TRBV2; D: TRBD1; J: TRBJ1-5; CDR3: CASSPDRGYEPQHF; DNA: TGTGCCAGCAGCCCCGACAGGGGTTATGAGCCCCAGCATTTT
size: NA; V: TRBV19; D: TRBD1; J: TRBJ1-5; CDR3: CASSLGQGSNQPQHF; DNA: TGTGCCAGTAGTCTCGGACAGGGCAGCAATCAGCCCCAGCATTTT
size: NA; V: TRBV4-1; D: NA; J: TRBJ2-2; CDR3: CASSEQSWTYTDTGELFF; DNA: TGCGCCAGCAGCGAGCAATCATGGACTTATACGGATACCGGGGAGCTGTTTTTT
size: NA; V: TRBV27; D: TRBD1; J: TRBJ1-2; CDR3: CASSSRLGQGYGYTF; DNA: TGTGCCAGCAGTTCTAGACTGGGACAGGGTTATGGCTACACCTTC
size: NA; V: TRBV4-1; D: TRBD1; J: TRBJ1-5; CDR3: CASSQGQGETDQPQHF; DNA: TGCGCCAGCAGCCAAGGACAGGGAGAAACCGATCAGCCCCAGCATTTT
size: NA; V: TRBV6-6; D: NA; J: TRBJ1-4; CDR3: CASSYRAGIEKLFF; DNA: TGTGCCAGCAGTTACAGGGCAGGGATTGAAAAACTGTTTTTT
size: few; V: TRBV29-1; D: TRBD1; J: TRBJ1-4; CDR3: CSVGGQGSTNEKLFF; DNA: TGCAGCGTGGGGGGACAGGGATCGACTAATGAAAAACTGTTTTTT
size: NA; V: TRBV19; D: NA; J: TRBJ1-5; CDR3: CASRGASNQPQHF; DNA: TGTGCCAGTAGGGGGGCTAGCAATCAGCCCCAGCATTTT
size: NA; V: TRBV6-5; D: NA; J: TRBJ2-2; CDR3: CASTERRPGTGELFF; DNA: TGCGCCAGCACCGAGAGGCGGCCGGGTACCGGGGAGCTGTTTTTT
size: NA; V: TRBV10-3; D: NA; J: TRBJ1-1; CDR3: CAISDTGIMNTEAFF; DNA: TGTGCCATCAGTGATACAGGGATCATGAACACTGAAGCTTTCTTT
size: NA; V: TRBV4-2; D: TRBD2; J: TRBJ2-1; CDR3: CASSPSGTSGGAVEQFF; DNA: TGTGCCAGCAGCCCATCCGGGACTAGCGGGGGGGCCGTTGAGCAGTTCTTC
size: NA; V: TRBV4-1; D: TRBD2; J: TRBJ2-1; CDR3: CASSPPLAGEAHEQFF; DNA: TGCGCCAGCAGCCCGCCCCTAGCGGGAGAGGCCCATGAGCAGTTCTTC
size: once; V: TRBV4-1; D: TRBD1; J: TRBJ2-7; CDR3: CASSQPWTGHEQYF; DNA: TGCGCCAGCAGCCAACCATGGACAGGACACGAGCAGTACTTC
size: NA; V: TRBV9; D: NA; J: TRBJ2-3; CDR3: CASSVGSVLTDTQYF; DNA: TGTGCCAGCAGCGTAGGATCAGTCCTCACAGATACGCAGTATTTT
size: once; V: TRBV7-6; D: NA; J: TRBJ2-7; CDR3: CASSLVPDRTYEQYF; DNA: TGTGCCAGCAGCTTAGTTCCGGACAGAACCTACGAGCAGTACTTC
size: NA; V: TRBV7-2; D: TRBD1; J: TRBJ1-2; CDR3: CASSIQSNDRGRNGYTF; DNA: TGTGCCAGCAGCATCCAATCGAACGACAGGGGGCGGAATGGCTACACCTTC
size: NA; V: TRBV29-1; D: NA; J: TRBJ1-2; CDR3: CSVGEGVGYGYTF; DNA: TGCAGCGTTGGTGAAGGGGTAGGCTATGGCTACACCTTC
size: NA; V: TRBV30; D: NA; J: TRBJ2-3; CDR3: CAWSKGGGAGDTQYF; DNA: TGTGCCTGGAGTAAGGGGGGGGGCGCAGGAGATACGCAGTATTTT
size: NA; V: TRBV18; D: TRBD1; J: TRBJ2-6; CDR3: CASSPLIGGQGLSGANVLTF; DNA: TGTGCCAGCTCACCATTGATCGGGGGACAGGGGCTATCTGGGGCCAACGTCCTGACTTTC
size: few; V: TRBV2; D: TRBD2; J: TRBJ2-7; CDR3: CASIWGEGAGGHYEQYF; DNA: TGTGCCAGCATTTGGGGTGAAGGAGCGGGAGGCCACTACGAGCAGTACTTC
size: NA; V: TRBV6-1; D: NA; J: TRBJ1-5; CDR3: CASSQQGVGNQPQHF; DNA: TGTGCCAGCAGTCAACAGGGAGTGGGGAATCAGCCCCAGCATTTT
size: NA; V: TRBV11-2; D: NA; J: TRBJ2-5; CDR3: CASSLKPKEGYETQYF; DNA: TGTGCCAGCAGCTTAAAGCCGAAGGAGGGATATGAGACCCAGTACTTC
size: NA; V: TRBV2; D: NA; J: TRBJ2-1; CDR3: CASRVGQGNEQFF; DNA: TGTGCCAGCAGAGTAGGGCAGGGGAATGAGCAGTTCTTC
size: NA; V: TRBV25-1; D: TRBD1; J: TRBJ1-4; CDR3: CASSVAGQGRKLFF; DNA: TGTGCCAGCAGTGTGGCAGGACAGGGAAGAAAACTGTTTTTT
size: NA; V: TRBV9; D: TRBD1; J: TRBJ1-6; CDR3: CASSVRGQGQTPLHF; DNA: TGTGCCAGCAGCGTAAGGGGACAGGGACAGACACCCCTCCACTTT
size: NA; V: TRBV5-1; D: NA; J: TRBJ2-2; CDR3: CASSLVSGAGELFF; DNA: TGCGCCAGCAGCTTGGTTTCGGGGGCCGGGGAGCTGTTTTTT
size: NA; V: TRBV6-5; D: NA; J: TRBJ2-1; CDR3: CASSYYGQEQFF; DNA: TGTGCCAGCAGTTACTACGGACAGGAGCAGTTCTTC
size: NA; V: TRBV18; D: NA; J: TRBJ1-4; CDR3: CASSPFQAGTNEKLFF; DNA: TGTGCCAGCTCACCATTTCAGGCAGGGACTAATGAAAAACTGTTTTTT
size: NA; V: TRBV5-4; D: TRBD1; J: TRBJ1-3; CDR3: CASSPDRGSGNTIYF; DNA: TGTGCCAGCAGCCCGGACAGGGGCTCTGGAAACACCATATATTTT
size: NA; V: TRBV5-1; D: NA; J: TRBJ2-7; CDR3: CASSLAGVGVAYEQYF; DNA: TGCGCCAGCAGCTTGGCCGGGGTGGGAGTGGCCTACGAGCAGTACTTC
size: NA; V: TRBV19; D: TRBD1; J: TRBJ1-1; CDR3: CASSFQGAEALNTEAFF; DNA: TGTGCCAGTAGTTTTCAGGGGGCAGAAGCCCTGAACACTGAAGCTTTCTTT
size: NA; V: TRBV19; D: NA; J: TRBJ2-7; CDR3: CASSLYYPGTYEQYF; DNA: TGTGCCAGTAGTCTCTACTATCCCGGCACCTACGAGCAGTACTTC
size: NA; V: TRBV13; D: TRBD1; J: TRBJ2-2; CDR3: CASSARTGGLNTGELFF; DNA: TGTGCCAGCAGTGCGCGGACAGGGGGACTTAACACCGGGGAGCTGTTTTTT
size: NA; V: TRBV2; D: NA; J: TRBJ1-5; CDR3: CASSGRRGGNQPQHF; DNA: TGTGCCAGCAGTGGGCGACGAGGCGGCAATCAGCCCCAGCATTTT
size: NA; V: TRBV15; D: NA; J: TRBJ2-2; CDR3: CATSRSGSTVTGELFF; DNA: TGTGCCACCAGCAGATCGGGGTCCACGGTAACCGGGGAGCTGTTTTTT
size: NA; V: TRBV29-1; D: NA; J: TRBJ1-4; CDR3: CSVSGDSSNEKLFF; DNA: TGCAGCGTTTCCGGGGACTCCTCTAATGAGAAACTGTTTTTT
size: few; V: TRBV11-3; D: NA; J: TRBJ2-6; CDR3: CASSATETGNVLTF; DNA: TGTGCCAGCAGCGCCACTGAAACGGGTAACGTCCTGACTTTC
size: NA; V: TRBV7-2; D: NA; J: TRBJ1-4; CDR3: CASSLGDSGSEKLFF; DNA: TGTGCCAGCAGCTTAGGCGACTCTGGGAGTGAAAAACTGTTTTTT
size: few; V: TRBV4-1; D: TRBD1; J: TRBJ2-3; CDR3: CASSQGDRGADTQYF; DNA: TGCGCCAGCAGCCAAGGGGACAGGGGGGCAGATACGCAGTATTTT
size: NA; V: TRBV5-4; D: NA; J: TRBJ2-3; CDR3: CASSLDRVGTDTQYF; DNA: TGTGCCAGCAGCTTGGACAGGGTCGGTACAGATACGCAGTATTTT
size: few; V: TRBV11-2; D: TRBD2; J: TRBJ2-1; CDR3: CASSSGREVDEQFF; DNA: TGTGCCAGCAGCTCTGGGCGGGAGGTCGATGAGCAGTTCTTC
size: NA; V: TRBV4-1; D: TRBD1; J: TRBJ2-7; CDR3: CASSQRQGREQYF; DNA: TGCGCCAGCAGCCAGAGACAGGGTCGCGAGCAGTACTTC
size: NA; V: TRBV19; D: TRBD2; J: TRBJ2-1; CDR3: CASSPSGTYNEQFF; DNA: TGTGCCAGTAGTCCAAGCGGGACCTACAATGAGCAGTTCTTC
size: NA; V: TRBV5-1; D: TRBD2; J: TRBJ2-5; CDR3: CASSGYQGGQETQYF; DNA: TGCGCCAGCAGCGGTTACCAGGGAGGGCAAGAGACCCAGTACTTC
size: NA; V: TRBV9; D: NA; J: TRBJ1-2; CDR3: CASSVGSGDRYGYTF; DNA: TGTGCCAGCAGCGTAGGATCAGGGGACCGCTATGGCTACACCTTC